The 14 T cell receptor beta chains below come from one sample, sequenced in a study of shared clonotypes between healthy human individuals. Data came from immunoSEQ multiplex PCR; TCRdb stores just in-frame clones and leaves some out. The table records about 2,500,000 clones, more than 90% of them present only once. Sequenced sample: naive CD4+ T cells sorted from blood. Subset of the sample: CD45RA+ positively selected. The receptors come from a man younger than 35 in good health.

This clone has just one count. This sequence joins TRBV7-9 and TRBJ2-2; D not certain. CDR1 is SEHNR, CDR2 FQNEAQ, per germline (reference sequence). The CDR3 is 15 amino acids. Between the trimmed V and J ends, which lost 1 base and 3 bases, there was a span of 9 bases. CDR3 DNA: TGTGCCAGCAGCTTAGGGGGAAAGTACACCGGGGAGCTGTTTTTT. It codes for CASSLGGKYTGELFF.

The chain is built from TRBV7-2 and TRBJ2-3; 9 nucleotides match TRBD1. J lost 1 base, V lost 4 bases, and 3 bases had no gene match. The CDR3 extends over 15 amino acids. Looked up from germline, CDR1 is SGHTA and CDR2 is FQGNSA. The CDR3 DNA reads TGTGCCAGCAGCTCCACAGGGGGCGGCACAGATACGCAGTATTTT. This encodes CASSSTGGGTDTQYF.

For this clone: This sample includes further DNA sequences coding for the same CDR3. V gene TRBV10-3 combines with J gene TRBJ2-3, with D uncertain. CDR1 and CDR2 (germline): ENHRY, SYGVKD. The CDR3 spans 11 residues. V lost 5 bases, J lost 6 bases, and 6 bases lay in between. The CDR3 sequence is CAISPGDTQYF. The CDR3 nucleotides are TGTGCCATCAGTCCCGGGGATACGCAGTATTTT.

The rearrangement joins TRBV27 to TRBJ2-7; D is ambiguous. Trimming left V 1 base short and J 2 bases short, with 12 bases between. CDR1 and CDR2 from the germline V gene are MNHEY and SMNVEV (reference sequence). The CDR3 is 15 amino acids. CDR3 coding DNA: TGTGCCAGCAGTTTATGGCCAGAGTGGACCTACGAGCAGTACTTC. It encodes CASSLWPEWTYEQYF.

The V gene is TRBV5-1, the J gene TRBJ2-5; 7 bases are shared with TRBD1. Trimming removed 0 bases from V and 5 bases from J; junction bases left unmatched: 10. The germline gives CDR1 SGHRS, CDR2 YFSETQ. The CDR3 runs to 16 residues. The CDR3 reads CASSLEGASTLETQYF. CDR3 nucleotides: TGCGCCAGCAGCTTGGAGGGGGCGTCTACGCTGGAGACCCAGTACTTC.

The CDR3 nucleotides read TGTGCCAGCTCACCTGGCTACTCCTACGAGCAGTACTTC. Protein sequence: CASSPGYSYEQYF. This rearrangement joins TRBV18 to TRBJ2-7, with D unclear. The CDR3 spans 13 residues. The V end was cut by 3 bases, the J end by 0 bases, with 6 bases between. Germline CDR1 reads KGHSH; CDR2 reads LQKENI.

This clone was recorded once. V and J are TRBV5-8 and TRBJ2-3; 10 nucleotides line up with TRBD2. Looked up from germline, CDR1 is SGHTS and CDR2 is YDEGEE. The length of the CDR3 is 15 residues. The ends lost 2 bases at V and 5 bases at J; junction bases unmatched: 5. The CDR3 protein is CASSLAGGRVDTQYF. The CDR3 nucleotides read TGTGCCAGCAGCTTAGCGGGAGGGAGAGTAGATACGCAGTATTTT.

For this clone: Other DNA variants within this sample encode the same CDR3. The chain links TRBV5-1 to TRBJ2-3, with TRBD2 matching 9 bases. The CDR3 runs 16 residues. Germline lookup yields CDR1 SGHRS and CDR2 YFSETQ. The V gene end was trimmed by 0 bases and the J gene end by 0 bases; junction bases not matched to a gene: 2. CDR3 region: CASSLGAGGSTDTQYF. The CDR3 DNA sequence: TGCGCCAGCAGCTTGGGAGCGGGAGGTAGCACAGATACGCAGTATTTT. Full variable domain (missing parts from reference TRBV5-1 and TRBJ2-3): KAGVTQTPRYLIKTRGQQVTLSCSPISGHRSVSWYQQTPGQGLQFLFEYFSETQRNKGNFPGRFSGRQFSNSRSEMNVSTLELGDSALYLCASSLGAGGSTDTQYFGPGTRLTVL.

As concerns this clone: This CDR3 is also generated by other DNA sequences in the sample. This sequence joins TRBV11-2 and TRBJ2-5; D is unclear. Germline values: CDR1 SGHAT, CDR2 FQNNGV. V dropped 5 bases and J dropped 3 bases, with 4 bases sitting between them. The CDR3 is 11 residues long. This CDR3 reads CASSVKETQYF. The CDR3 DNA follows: TGTGCCAGCAGCGTGAAAGAGACCCAGTACTTC.

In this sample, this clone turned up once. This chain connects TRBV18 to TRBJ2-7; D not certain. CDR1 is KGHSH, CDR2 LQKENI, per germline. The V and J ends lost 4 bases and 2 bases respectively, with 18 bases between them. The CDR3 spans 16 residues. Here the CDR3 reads CASSRVQTTAAYEQYF. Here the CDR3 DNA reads TGTGCCAGCTCACGTGTACAGACAACTGCGGCCTACGAGCAGTACTTC.

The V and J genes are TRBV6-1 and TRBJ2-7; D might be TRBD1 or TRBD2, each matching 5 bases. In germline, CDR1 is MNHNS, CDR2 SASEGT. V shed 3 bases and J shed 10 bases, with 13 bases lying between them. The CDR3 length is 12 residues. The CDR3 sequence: CASSETGTGQYF. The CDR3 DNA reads TGTGCCAGCAGTGAGACCGGGACCGGACAGTACTTC.

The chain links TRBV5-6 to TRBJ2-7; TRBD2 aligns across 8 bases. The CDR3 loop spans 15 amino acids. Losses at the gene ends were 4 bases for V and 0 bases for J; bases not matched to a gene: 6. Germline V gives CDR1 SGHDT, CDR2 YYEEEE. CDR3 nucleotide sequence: TGTGCCAGCAGCGCGGGACTAGATCCCTCCTACGAGCAGTACTTC. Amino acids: CASSAGLDPSYEQYF.

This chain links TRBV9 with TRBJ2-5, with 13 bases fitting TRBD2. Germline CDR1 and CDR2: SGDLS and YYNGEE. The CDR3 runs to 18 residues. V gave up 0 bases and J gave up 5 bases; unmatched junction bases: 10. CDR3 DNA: TGTGCCAGCAGCGTAGGGTATATGACTAGCGGGAGGAAGGAGACCCAGTACTTC. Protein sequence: CASSVGYMTSGRKETQYF.

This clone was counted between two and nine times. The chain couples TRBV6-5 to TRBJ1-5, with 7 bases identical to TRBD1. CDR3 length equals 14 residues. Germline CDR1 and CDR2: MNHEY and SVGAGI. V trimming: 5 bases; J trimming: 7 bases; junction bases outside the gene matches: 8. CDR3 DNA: TGTGCCAGCAGTGCCGGGACAGCACGGCAGCCCCAGCATTTT. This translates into CASSAGTARQPQHF.